Below are 10 T cell receptor beta chains sequenced from a single sample in a study of T cell responses to AZD1222 COVID-19 vaccine. Sequencing used immunoSEQ multiplex PCR; TCRdb keeps in-frame clones, though not all of them. The sample contains about 120,000 clones, roughly 90% of which appear only once. The sequenced sample was peripheral blood, obtained on day 0 of AZD1222 vaccination. The receptors stem from an adult in good health.

V and J are TRBV6-5 and TRBJ2-5, with D unclear. This CDR3 has 14 residues. The germline V gene has CDR1 MNHEY and CDR2 SVGAGI. The ends were cut back, 0 bases at V and 0 bases at J, with 5 bases in the middle. The CDR3, as DNA: TGTGCCAGCAGTTACTCGGGGAACCAAGAGACCCAGTACTTC. Protein sequence: CASSYSGNQETQYF.

V and J are TRBV6-5 and TRBJ2-1; D is perhaps TRBD1 (5 bases). The CDR3 spans 14 residues. From germline, CDR1 is MNHEY and CDR2 SVGAGI. Trimming shortened V by 6 bases and J by 2 bases, and 11 bases separated the two germline ends. The CDR3 sequence: CASRAGLAYNEQFF. The CDR3 bases are TGTGCCAGCAGGGCAGGGTTGGCCTACAATGAGCAGTTCTTC.

This clone appeared a single time. The chain is built from TRBV7-3 and TRBJ1-2, with a weak D call TRBD1 (5 bases). The CDR3 length is 14 residues. V lost 5 bases and J lost 6, with 16 bases in between. Germline V gene data show CDR1 as SGHTA and CDR2 as FQGTGA. This CDR3 is CASSPHGAGDGYTF. CDR3 DNA sequence: TGTGCCAGCAGCCCCCACGGGGCGGGGGATGGCTACACCTTC.

The CDR3 nucleotides read TGTGCCAGTAGTATACGGGGGAAGCCCCAGCATTTT. This translates into CASSIRGKPQHF. This sequence joins TRBV19 and TRBJ1-5; the D gene is possibly TRBD1 (5 bases). This CDR3 spans 12 amino acids. The V end lost 2 bases, the J end lost 8 bases, and 7 bases lay between the germline ends. Germline lookup yields CDR1 LNHDA and CDR2 SQIVND (reference sequence). Full variable domain (missing parts from reference TRBV19 and TRBJ1-5): DGGITQSPKYLFRKEGQNVTLSCEQNLNHDAMYWYRQDPGQGLRLIYYSQIVNDFQKGDIAEGYSVSREKKESFPLTVTSAQKNPTAFYLCASSIRGKPQHFGDGTRLSIL.

This clone was observed once. One junction end disagrees with the germline gene, perhaps due to a read error. The gene calls are TRBV4-2 and TRBJ2-7, with a tentative D call TRBD2 (6 bases). CDR1 is LGHNA, CDR2 YNFKEQ, per germline. The CDR3 has 16 amino acids. This chain's CDR3 is CASSQEWAGLSHEQYF. The CDR3 DNA follows: TGTGCCAGCAGCCAAGAGTGGGCGGGGCTCTCCCACGAGCAGTACTTC.

The chain couples TRBV5-6 to TRBJ1-1; D may be TRBD1 (5 bases). Trimming left V 0 bases short and J 0 bases short, with 9 bases between. The length of the CDR3 is 15 residues. Germline V lookup: CDR1 SGHDT, CDR2 YYEEEE. The CDR3 here is CASSLAGGVNTEAFF. The CDR3 DNA follows: TGTGCCAGCAGCTTGGCCGGGGGGGTGAACACTGAAGCTTTCTTT.

This clone was picked up a small number of times. This sequence joins TRBV24-1 and TRBJ1-1; weak D call: TRBD1 (6 bases). Germline assignment: CDR1 KGHDR and CDR2 SFDVKD. V was pared by 3 bases and J by 13 bases, with 8 bases between. The CDR3 loop spans 10 amino acids. The CDR3 bases are TGTGCCACCAGTGATCACAGGGATTTCTTT. Its protein product is CATSDHRDFF.

This sequence joins TRBV7-8 and TRBJ1-2; 7 nucleotides line up with TRBD1. V was pared by 4 bases and J by 6 bases, with 11 bases of the junction left unmatched. The germline V gene encodes CDR1 SGHVS and CDR2 FQNEAQ. The length of the CDR3 is 15 residues. In DNA, the CDR3 is TGTGCCAGCAGCTCGACCGGGACAGCGTTTGATGGCTACACCTTC. This translates into CASSSTGTAFDGYTF. Filled out from reference TRBV7-8 and TRBJ1-2, the complete variable domain reads GAGVSQSPRYKVAKRGQDVALRCDPISGHVSLFWYQQALGQGPEFLTYFQNEAQLDKSGLPSDRFFAERPEGSVSTLKIQRTQQEDSAVYLCASSSTGTAFDGYTFGSGTRLTVV.

As for this clone: Other DNA sequences of this sample code for an identical CDR3. V is TRBV5-1 and J is TRBJ1-5; TRBD1 matches at 9 bases. V was pared by 4 bases and J by 4 bases, with 3 bases of the junction left unmatched. CDR3 length: 14 residues. The germline V gene has CDR1 SGHRS and CDR2 YFSETQ. The CDR3 sequence is CASSPGQGNQPQHF. The DNA of the CDR3 is TGCGCCAGCAGCCCGGGACAGGGTAATCAGCCCCAGCATTTT.

The CDR3 nucleotides are TGTGCCAGCAGCTTAGTTTTAGGGGGGGATATATACGAGCAGTACTTC. It is translated as CASSLVLGGDIYEQYF. The V call is TRBV7-9, the J call TRBJ2-7; a possible D gene is TRBD2 (7 bases). The CDR3 has 16 amino acids. Germline assignment: CDR1 SEHNR and CDR2 FQNEAQ (reference sequence). Trimming removed 1 base from V and 4 bases from J, with 17 bases in between.